One sample yielded the 28 T cell receptor beta chains listed below, sequenced in a study of T cell repertoires in cytomegalovirus infection. TCRdb independently ran MiXCR on the reads; one entry per CDR3 protein. Found here are approximately 270,000 distinct CDR3 sequences, 20% to 25% of them singletons; the top ten hold around 20%. Their recognized antigens are unknown. Specimen: cultured PBMCs, collected from culture after CMV antigen stimulation. These TCRs come from a human donor in good health (CMV status not recorded). Some clones in this sample may be carry-over from other donors' samples.

This clonotype has a count of ten or more. The chain has TRBV7-2 and TRBJ2-2; D is unclear. CDR1 is SGHTA, CDR2 FQGNSA, per germline. V was clipped by 0 bases and J by 5 bases, with 10 bases between them. The CDR3 consists of 15 residues. CDR3 in DNA: TGTGCCAGCAGCTTAGCTTCGGGCCCGACCGGGGAGCTGTTTTTT. Its translation: CASSLASGPTGELFF.

V and J are TRBV2 and TRBJ2-3, with 13 bases aligning to TRBD2. J lost 4 bases, V lost 6 bases, and 10 bases had no gene match. Germline CDR1 is SNHLY and CDR2 is FYNNEI. The CDR3 contains 17 residues. DNA of the CDR3: TGTGCCAGCAGCCGAGGGACTAGCGGGATCAGCGCAGATACGCAGTATTTT. This gives the protein CASSRGTSGISADTQYF.

The gene calls are TRBV18 and TRBJ1-1; D call uncertain. The CDR3 is 16 amino acids. From germline, CDR1 is KGHSH and CDR2 LQKENI. The ends were cut back, 3 bases at V and 3 bases at J, with 17 bases in the middle. The CDR3 reads CASSPAHGNVDTEAFF. CDR3 DNA sequence: TGTGCCAGCTCACCCGCACACGGCAACGTGGACACTGAAGCTTTCTTT. Complete variable domain (other parts from reference TRBV18 and TRBJ1-1): NAGVMQNPRHLVRRRGQEARLRCSPMKGHSHVYWYRQLPEEGLKFMVYLQKENIIDESGMPKERFSAEFPKEGPSILRIQQVVRGDSAAYFCASSPAHGNVDTEAFFGQGTRLTVV.

This clonotype was recorded at least ten times. V gene TRBV24-1 combines with J gene TRBJ1-4; TRBD1 is a possible D gene (6 bases). CDR1 KGHDR and CDR2 SFDVKD come from the germline V gene. Deletions cut 4 bases from V and 0 bases from J, with 11 bases between. The CDR3 runs 16 residues. The DNA for the CDR3 is TGTGCCACCAGTGAGCTCGGACAGACAACTAATGAAAAACTGTTTTTT. Protein: CATSELGQTTNEKLFF.

This clonotype was observed many times. The chain has TRBV27 and TRBJ2-3, with 15 bases that match TRBD2. Germline CDR1 is MNHEY and CDR2 is SMNVEV (reference sequence). The trim removed 1 base at V and 2 bases at J, leaving 7 bases unmatched. This CDR3 region has 19 residues. In nucleotides, the CDR3 is TGTGCCAGCAGTTTATTCGGACTAGCGGGAGGGCCGTTCACAGATACGCAGTATTTT. Translation: CASSLFGLAGGPFTDTQYF.

The V gene is TRBV20-1, the J gene TRBJ1-1; possible D gene TRBD1, 5 bases. CDR3 length equals 13 residues. The germline V gene encodes CDR1 DFQATT and CDR2 SNEGSKA (reference sequence). V lost 4 bases, J lost 8 bases, and 17 bases lay in between. The CDR3 here is CSATRGVVAEAFF. The CDR3 region has the DNA TGCAGTGCTACCCGAGGGGTCGTTGCGGAAGCTTTCTTT.

This chain uses TRBV12-3 or TRBV12-4 with TRBJ2-4, with D tentatively TRBD2 (6 bases). The CDR3 covers 13 residues. V shed 6 bases and J shed 7 bases, with 13 bases lying between them. CDR3 in amino acids: CASSPSGVNIQYF. CDR3 sequence (DNA): TGTGCCAGCAGCCCATCGGGGGTGAACATTCAGTACTTC.

This clonotype has at least ten counts. The chain uses TRBV7-2 and TRBJ2-3; 12 nucleotides agree with TRBD2. Germline values: CDR1 SGHTA, CDR2 FQGNSA. The CDR3 contains 14 residues. J gave up 7 bases and V 5 bases, and 4 bases lay outside the gene matches. The CDR3 sequence is CASSPGTSGYTQYF. In nucleotides, the CDR3 is TGTGCCAGCAGCCCGGGGACTAGCGGGTATACGCAGTATTTT.

V is TRBV7-8 and J is TRBJ1-4; D is perhaps TRBD1 (6 bases). V lost 7 bases, J lost 8 bases, and 17 bases lay in between. The V gene's germline CDR1 is SGHVS and CDR2 FQNEAQ. CDR3 length: 14 residues. The CDR3 is CASTRTAKDEKLFF. The CDR3 DNA reads TGTGCCAGCACGAGGACAGCAAAAGACGAAAAACTGTTTTTT. Together with reference TRBV7-8 and TRBJ1-4, the CDR3 gives the full variable domain: GAGVSQSPRYKVAKRGQDVALRCDPISGHVSLFWYQQALGQGPEFLTYFQNEAQLDKSGLPSDRFFAERPEGSVSTLKIQRTQQEDSAVYLCASTRTAKDEKLFFGSGTQLSVL.

The table lists this clonotype with a few counts. The rearrangement uses TRBV4-1 and TRBJ2-5; 8 bases are shared with TRBD2. The CDR3 loop spans 15 amino acids. Germline V gene data show CDR1 as MGHRA and CDR2 as YSYEKL. V shed 5 bases and J 1 base; nucleotides not matched to a gene: 6. CDR3 in amino acids: CASSALAGAQETQYF. In DNA, the CDR3 is TGCGCCAGCAGCGCCCTAGCGGGCGCCCAAGAGACCCAGTACTTC.

This clonotype was observed at least ten times. This chain connects TRBV7-2 to TRBJ2-7; 10 bases align to TRBD1. This CDR3 is 14 amino acids long. With V trimmed by 5 bases and J by 3 bases, 4 bases remained unmatched. CDR1 and CDR2 (germline): SGHTA, FQGNSA. CDR3 coding DNA: TGTGCCAGCAGCCCCTGGACAGGGGGCTACGAGCAGTACTTC. Amino acids: CASSPWTGGYEQYF.

The chain combines TRBV18 with TRBJ2-1; TRBD2 agrees at 11 bases. CDR1 KGHSH and CDR2 LQKENI come from the germline V gene. With V trimmed by 1 base and J by 5 bases, 7 bases remained unmatched. There are 17 residues in the CDR3. For the CDR3, the DNA is TGTGCCAGCTCACCACTGGTCCCGGGACTAGCGGACAATGAGCAGTTCTTC. Translation gives CASSPLVPGLADNEQFF.

The chain links TRBV5-6 to TRBJ1-2, with a possible D match to TRBD1 (5 bases). Trimming removed 3 bases at V and 2 bases at J, with 11 bases between. Germline-derived CDR1 and CDR2 are SGHDT and YYEEEE. The CDR3 is made up of 14 amino acids. CDR3 protein: CASSYQGGNYGYTF. The CDR3 region has the DNA TGTGCCAGCAGCTATCAGGGAGGGAACTATGGCTACACCTTC.

At least ten counts were recorded for this clonotype. The chain couples TRBV7-2 to TRBJ1-2, with a weak D call TRBD1 (6 bases). The CDR3 has 14 amino acids. Per the germline V gene, CDR1 is SGHTA and CDR2 is FQGNSA. Trimming stripped 4 bases from V and 8 bases from J, with 17 bases between. The CDR3 nucleotides read TGTGCCAGCAGCTATCAGGCAGGGGTTAAGGGCTACACCTTC. Its protein is CASSYQAGVKGYTF.

In this sample, this clonotype turned up a few times. The J gene is TRBJ2-5, the V gene TRBV6-1; D may be TRBD1 or TRBD2 (5 bases each). V lost 5 bases, J lost 6 bases, and 13 bases lay in between. Germline lookup yields CDR1 MNHNS and CDR2 SASEGT. The CDR3 is 13 amino acids. For the CDR3, the DNA is TGTGCCAGCAGTCCGGGGCTGTCAAAGACCCAGTACTTC. Its protein product is CASSPGLSKTQYF.

This rearrangement joins TRBV30 to TRBJ1-3, with TRBD1 as a possible D gene (6 bases). V lost 3 bases, J lost 7 bases, and 10 bases lay in between. Germline V lookup: CDR1 GTSNPN, CDR2 SVGIG (reference sequence). CDR3 length equals 12 residues. The CDR3: CAWSGGANTIYF. CDR3 bases: TGTGCCTGGAGCGGGGGGGCGAACACCATATATTTT.

This clonotype has a handful of counts. This rearrangement joins TRBV11-2 to TRBJ2-7; the match to TRBD1 covers 7 bases. The V and J ends lost 1 base and 5 bases, in that order; junction bases with no gene match: 2. The V gene's germline CDR1 is SGHAT and CDR2 FQNNGV. This CDR3 comprises 13 residues. The CDR3: CASSLGGTDEQYV. In DNA, the CDR3 is TGTGCCAGCAGCTTAGGGGGGACAGACGAGCAGTACGTC.

Comments on this clonotype: A much larger clone differs by one base, so this may be a read error. The genes are TRBV7-8 and TRBJ1-1; D may be TRBD1 (5 bases). This CDR3 spans 13 amino acids. The germline gives CDR1 SGHVS, CDR2 FQNEAQ. As DNA, the CDR3 is TGTGCCAACAGCCGCGGGGGGAACACTGAAGCTTTCTTT. It codes for CANSRGGNTEAFF.

The J gene is TRBJ2-1, the V gene TRBV15; 12 positions match TRBD2. CDR1 is LNHNV and CDR2 is YYDKDF in the germline V gene (reference sequence). The CDR3 loop spans 18 amino acids. Losses at the gene ends were 1 base for V and 2 bases for J; bases not matched to a gene: 6. The DNA of the CDR3 is TGTGCCACCAGCAGAGCAGACCTAGCGGGAGGGACCTACAATGAGCAGTTCTTC. It yields the protein CATSRADLAGGTYNEQFF.

This clonotype was counted many times. The rearrangement joins TRBV28 to TRBJ1-1; the D is unclear. Germline V lookup: CDR1 MDHEN, CDR2 SYDVKM. The CDR3 has 12 residues. V was pared by 2 bases and J by 1 base, with 2 bases between. The CDR3 nucleotides read TGTGCCAGCAGTTTAAGGAACACTGAAGCTTTCTTT. This codes for CASSLRNTEAFF. The complete variable domain, with remaining parts taken from reference TRBV28 and TRBJ1-1, reads DVKVTQSSRYLVKRTGEKVFLECVQDMDHENMFWYRQDPGLGLRLIYFSYDVKMKEKGDIPEGYSVSREKKERFSLILESASTNQTSMYLCASSLRNTEAFFGQGTRLTVV.

This clonotype appeared a single time. V and J are TRBV25-1 and TRBJ2-1; 14 bases are a match to TRBD2. Germline values: CDR1 MGHDK, CDR2 SYGVNS. V dropped 3 bases and J dropped 8; count of bases not matched to a gene: 9. The CDR3 covers 17 residues. The CDR3 loop reads CASSETTGTSGSDEQFF. Here the CDR3 DNA reads TGTGCCAGCAGTGAGACTACCGGGACTAGCGGGAGTGATGAGCAGTTCTTC. Full variable domain (missing parts from reference TRBV25-1 and TRBJ2-1): EADIYQTPRYLVIGTGKKITLECSQTMGHDKMYWYQQDPGMELHLIHYSYGVNSTEKGDLSSESTVSRIRTEHFPLTLESARPSHTSQYLCASSETTGTSGSDEQFFGPGTRLTVL.

J is TRBJ1-1 and V is TRBV18; no clear D. The CDR3 totals 16 residues. Per germline, CDR1 KGHSH and CDR2 LQKENI. V lost 0 bases and J 0 bases, leaving 11 bases between the germline ends. Written as DNA, the CDR3 is TGTGCCAGCTCACCACCGACGGGGATTATGAACACTGAAGCTTTCTTT. Translating it yields CASSPPTGIMNTEAFF.

In this sample, this clonotype turned up many times. The chain carries TRBV7-2 and TRBJ2-7; perhaps TRBD1 as D (6 bases). CDR3 size: 13 residues. From germline, CDR1 is SGHTA and CDR2 FQGNSA. The V gene lost 6 bases and the J gene lost 2 bases, with 11 bases spanning the gap. The CDR3 DNA is TGTGCCAGCAGGGGGGCTCCCACCTACGAGCAGTACTTC. It yields the protein CASRGAPTYEQYF.

This clonotype occurred many times. The gene calls are TRBV12-3 or TRBV12-4 and TRBJ1-1; D gene ambiguous. This CDR3 is 15 amino acids long. Trimming stripped 6 bases from V and 2 bases from J, with 16 bases between. The CDR3 loop reads CASSSSPRGNTEAFF. The CDR3 DNA reads TGTGCCAGCAGCAGTAGCCCCCGGGGAAACACTGAAGCTTTCTTT.

Many counts were recorded for this clonotype. This sequence joins TRBV7-8 and TRBJ1-2; tentatively, D is TRBD1 (6 bases). V was trimmed by 5 bases and J by 2 bases, leaving 9 bases between them. Per germline, CDR1 SGHVS and CDR2 FQNEAQ. The CDR3 runs to 13 residues. CDR3: CASSPTGNYGYTF. The CDR3 coding sequence is TGTGCCAGCAGCCCTACAGGGAACTATGGCTACACCTTC.

The chain links TRBV28 to TRBJ2-2; 7 bases are a match to TRBD1. Germline values: CDR1 MDHEN, CDR2 SYDVKM. The CDR3 is made up of 14 amino acids. The trim removed 7 bases at V and 3 bases at J, leaving 5 bases unmatched. CDR3 DNA sequence: TGTGCCAGCACCATCCAGGGGGACACCGGGGAGCTGTTTTTT. Translating gives CASTIQGDTGELFF.

This clonotype was counted between two and nine times. This chain connects TRBV11-2 to TRBJ2-3; D unresolved. Germline assignment: CDR1 SGHAT and CDR2 FQNNGV. This CDR3 has 17 residues. V gave up 2 bases and J gave up 1 base, with 16 bases separating them. In DNA form, the CDR3 reads TGTGCCAGCAGCTTATGGCAGCTTAGATTGGGCACAGATACGCAGTATTTT. It codes for CASSLWQLRLGTDTQYF.

The genes are TRBV12-5 and TRBJ2-1, with no clear D. The V end lost 3 bases, the J end lost 7 bases, and 10 bases lay between the germline ends. The germline V gene has CDR1 LGHNT and CDR2 FRNRAP. The CDR3 has 13 amino acids. The CDR3 loop is CASGLSYLNEQFF. The CDR3 DNA reads TGTGCTAGTGGTTTATCGTATTTGAATGAGCAGTTCTTC.